The entry below describes one T cell receptor beta chain. Its antigen is unidentified. The CDR3 is 14 amino acids. The V gene end was trimmed by 1 base and the J gene end by 9 bases; junction bases not matched to a gene: 6. Germline CDR1 is SGHTA and CDR2 is FQGNSA. The data were taken from a study of cytotoxic CD8 clonotypes in ibrutinib-treated CLL. Method: immunoSEQ multiplex PCR; TCRdb's copy keeps in-frame clones and lacks some. The table includes around 26,000 clones, approximately 85% detected once. Whole-study results and caveats: Sustained-remission and progressing patients were not sampled at matched times. With treatment, public clonotypes, which were uncommon, either contracted or remained stable.

The receptor's source is a human donor with chronic lymphocytic leukemia. The source material was PBMCs, sampled after 24 months of ibrutinib treatment. V is TRBV7-2 and J is TRBJ2-3; 8 nucleotides align to TRBD1. DNA for the CDR3: TGTGCCAGCAGCTTAGGACAGGGGCCCGGGACGCAGTATTTT. This gives the protein CASSLGQGPGTQYF.